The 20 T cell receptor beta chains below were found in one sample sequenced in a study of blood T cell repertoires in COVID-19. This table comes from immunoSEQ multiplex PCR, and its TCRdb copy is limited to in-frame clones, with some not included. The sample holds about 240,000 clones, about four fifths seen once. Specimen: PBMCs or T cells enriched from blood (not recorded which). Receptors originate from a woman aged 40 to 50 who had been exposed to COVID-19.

Written as DNA, the CDR3 is TGCAGCGTTGAACCCAGGGGGCGCGGGGAGCTGTTTTTT. Amino acid sequence: CSVEPRGRGELFF. The chain carries TRBV29-1 and TRBJ2-2; TRBD1 matches at 8 bases. Trimming removed 2 bases from V and 7 bases from J; junction bases left unmatched: 3. This CDR3 spans 13 amino acids. Germline V lookup: CDR1 SQVTM, CDR2 ANQGSEA.

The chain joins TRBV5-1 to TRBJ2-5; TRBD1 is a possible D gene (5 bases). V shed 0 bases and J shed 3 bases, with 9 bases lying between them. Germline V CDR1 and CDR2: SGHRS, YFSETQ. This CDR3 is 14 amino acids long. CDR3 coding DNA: TGCGCCAGCAGCTTGGAGGGGCCCGAAGAGACCCAGTACTTC. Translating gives CASSLEGPEETQYF.

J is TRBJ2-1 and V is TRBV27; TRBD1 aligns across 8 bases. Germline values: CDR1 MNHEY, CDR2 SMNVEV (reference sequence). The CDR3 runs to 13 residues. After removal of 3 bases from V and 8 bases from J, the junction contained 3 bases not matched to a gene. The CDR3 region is CASSFRQGHEQFF. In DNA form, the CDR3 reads TGTGCCAGCAGTTTCCGACAGGGGCATGAGCAGTTCTTC.

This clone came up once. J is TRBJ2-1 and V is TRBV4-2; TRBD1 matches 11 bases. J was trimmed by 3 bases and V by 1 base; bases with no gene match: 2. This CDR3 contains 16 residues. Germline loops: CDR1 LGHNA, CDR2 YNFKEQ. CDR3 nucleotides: TGTGCCAGCAGCCAAGGTGGGACAGGGGGCTACAATGAGCAGTTCTTC. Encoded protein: CASSQGGTGGYNEQFF.

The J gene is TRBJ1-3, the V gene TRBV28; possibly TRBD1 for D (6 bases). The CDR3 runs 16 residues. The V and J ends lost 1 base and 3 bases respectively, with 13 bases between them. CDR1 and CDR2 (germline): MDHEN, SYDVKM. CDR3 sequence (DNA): TGTGCCAGCAGTTTATCAGGGGAGATGGTTGGAAACACCATATATTTT. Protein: CASSLSGEMVGNTIYF.

The CDR3 sequence is CASHGGASDTQYF. CDR3 DNA: TGTGCCAGTCATGGGGGGGCTTCAGATACGCAGTATTTT. The chain recombines TRBV2 with TRBJ2-3; tentatively, D is TRBD2 (7 bases). The V gene lost 9 bases and the J gene lost 4 bases, with 14 bases spanning the gap. Germline V CDR1 and CDR2: SNHLY, FYNNEI. The CDR3 has 13 amino acids. Full variable domain (outside the CDR3, taken from reference TRBV2 and TRBJ2-3): EPEVTQTPSHQVTQMGQEVILRCVPISNHLYFYWYRQILGQKVEFLVSFYNNEISEKSEIFDDQFSVERPDGSNFTLKIRSTKLEDSAMYFCASHGGASDTQYFGPGTRLTVL.

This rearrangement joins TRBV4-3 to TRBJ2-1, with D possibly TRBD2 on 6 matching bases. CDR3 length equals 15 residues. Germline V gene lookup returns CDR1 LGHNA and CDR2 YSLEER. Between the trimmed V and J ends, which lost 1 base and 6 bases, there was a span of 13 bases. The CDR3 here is CASSQGLDGGNEQFF. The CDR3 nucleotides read TGCGCCAGCAGCCAAGGACTAGACGGGGGCAATGAGCAGTTCTTC.

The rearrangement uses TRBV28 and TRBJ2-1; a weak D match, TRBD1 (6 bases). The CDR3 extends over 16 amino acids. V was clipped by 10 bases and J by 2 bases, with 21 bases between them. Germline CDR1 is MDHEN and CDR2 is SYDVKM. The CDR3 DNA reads TGTGCCACAAGCAGAGCAACGGACAGAGCCTACAATGAGCAGTTCTTC. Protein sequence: CATSRATDRAYNEQFF.

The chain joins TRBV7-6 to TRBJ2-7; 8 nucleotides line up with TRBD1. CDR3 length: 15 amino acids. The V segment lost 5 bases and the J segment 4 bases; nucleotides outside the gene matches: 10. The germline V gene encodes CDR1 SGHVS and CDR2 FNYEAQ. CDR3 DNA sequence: TGTGCCAGCAGCACCCAGGGGGCTGGGTTGTACGAGCAGTACTTC. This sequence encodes CASSTQGAGLYEQYF.

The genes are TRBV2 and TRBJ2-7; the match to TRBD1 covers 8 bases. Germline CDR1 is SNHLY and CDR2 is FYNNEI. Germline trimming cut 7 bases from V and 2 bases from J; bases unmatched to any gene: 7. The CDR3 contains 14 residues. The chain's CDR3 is CASIGGTGPYEQYF. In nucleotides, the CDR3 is TGTGCCAGCATAGGGGGGACAGGCCCCTACGAGCAGTACTTC.

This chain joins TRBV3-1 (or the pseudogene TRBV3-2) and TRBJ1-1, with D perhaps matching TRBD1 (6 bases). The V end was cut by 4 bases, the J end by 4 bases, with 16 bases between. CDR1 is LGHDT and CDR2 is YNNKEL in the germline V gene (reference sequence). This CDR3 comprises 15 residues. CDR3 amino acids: CASSPYREGSTEAFF. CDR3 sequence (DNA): TGTGCCAGCAGCCCCTACAGGGAAGGTTCCACTGAAGCTTTCTTT.

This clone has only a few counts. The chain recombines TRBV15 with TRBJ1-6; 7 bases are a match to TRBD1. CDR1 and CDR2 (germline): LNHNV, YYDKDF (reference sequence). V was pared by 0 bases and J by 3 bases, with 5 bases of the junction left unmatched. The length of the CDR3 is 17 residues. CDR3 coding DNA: TGTGCCACCAGCAGAGACTCAGGGGGTATCTATAATTCACCCCTCCACTTT. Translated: CATSRDSGGIYNSPLHF.

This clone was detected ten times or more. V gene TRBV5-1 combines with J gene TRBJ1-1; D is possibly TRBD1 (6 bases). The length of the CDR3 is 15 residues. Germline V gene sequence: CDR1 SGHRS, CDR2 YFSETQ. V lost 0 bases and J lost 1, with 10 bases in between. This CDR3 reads CASSLGPGENTEAFF. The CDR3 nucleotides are TGCGCCAGCAGCTTGGGACCAGGGGAGAACACTGAAGCTTTCTTT.

The CDR3 is CASRDRESYEQYF. CDR3 nucleotides: TGTGCCAGCCGGGACAGAGAGTCCTACGAGCAGTACTTC. This chain connects TRBV13 to TRBJ2-7; 7 nucleotides agree with TRBD1. Trimming took 8 bases from V and 1 from J; bases not matched to a gene: 5. The length of the CDR3 is 13 residues. The germline V gene encodes CDR1 PRHDT and CDR2 FYEKMQ (reference sequence).

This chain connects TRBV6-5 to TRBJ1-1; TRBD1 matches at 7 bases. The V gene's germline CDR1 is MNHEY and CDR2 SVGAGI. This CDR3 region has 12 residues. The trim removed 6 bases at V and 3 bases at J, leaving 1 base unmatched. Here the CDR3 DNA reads TGTGCCAGCAGACAGGGGTACACTGAAGCTTTCTTT. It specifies CASRQGYTEAFF.

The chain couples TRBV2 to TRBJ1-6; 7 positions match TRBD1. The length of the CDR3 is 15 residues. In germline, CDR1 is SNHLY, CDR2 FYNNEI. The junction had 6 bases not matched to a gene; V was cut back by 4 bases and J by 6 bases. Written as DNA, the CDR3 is TGTGCCAGCAGTGGACAGGGTAGAGGTAATTCACCCCTCCACTTT. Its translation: CASSGQGRGNSPLHF.

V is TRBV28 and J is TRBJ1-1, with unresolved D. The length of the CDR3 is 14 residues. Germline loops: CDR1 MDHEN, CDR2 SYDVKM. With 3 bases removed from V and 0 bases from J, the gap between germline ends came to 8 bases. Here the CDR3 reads CASSLHPMNTEAFF. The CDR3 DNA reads TGTGCCAGCAGTTTGCATCCTATGAACACTGAAGCTTTCTTT.

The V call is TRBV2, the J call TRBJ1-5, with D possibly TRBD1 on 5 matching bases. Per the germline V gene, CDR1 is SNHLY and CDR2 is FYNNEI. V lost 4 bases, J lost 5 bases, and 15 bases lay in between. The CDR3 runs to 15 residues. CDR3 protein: CASSGFMGTDQPQHF. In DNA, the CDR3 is TGTGCCAGCAGTGGGTTCATGGGGACTGATCAGCCCCAGCATTTT. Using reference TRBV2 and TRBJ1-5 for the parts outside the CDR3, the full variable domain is EPEVTQTPSHQVTQMGQEVILRCVPISNHLYFYWYRQILGQKVEFLVSFYNNEISEKSEIFDDQFSVERPDGSNFTLKIRSTKLEDSAMYFCASSGFMGTDQPQHFGDGTRLSIL.

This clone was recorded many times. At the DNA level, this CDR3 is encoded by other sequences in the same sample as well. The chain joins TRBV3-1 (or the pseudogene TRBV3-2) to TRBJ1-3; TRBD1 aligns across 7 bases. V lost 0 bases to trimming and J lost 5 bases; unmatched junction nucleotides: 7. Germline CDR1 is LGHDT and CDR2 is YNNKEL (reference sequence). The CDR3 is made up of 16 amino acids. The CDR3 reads CASSQDRQGRRNTIYF. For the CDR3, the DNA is TGTGCCAGCAGCCAAGATAGACAGGGTCGAAGAAACACCATATATTTT.

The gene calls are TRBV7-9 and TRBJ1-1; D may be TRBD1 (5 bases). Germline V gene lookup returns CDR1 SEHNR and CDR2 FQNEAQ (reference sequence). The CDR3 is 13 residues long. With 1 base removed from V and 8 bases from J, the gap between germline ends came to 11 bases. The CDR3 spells CASSLGGRTEAFF. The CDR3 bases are TGTGCCAGCAGCTTAGGGGGCCGAACCGAAGCTTTCTTT.